This TCR beta chain comes out of a study of PD-1 blockade in classical Hodgkin lymphoma. Regarding the study as a whole: The CD4+ diversity rise by C4D1 was clearest in complete responders. Newly diagnosed patients had diversity similar to the baseline diversity of complete responders.

The CDR3 has 14 amino acids. Trimming at V came to 6 bases and at J to 1 base, leaving 4 bases not matched to a gene. Germline V gene lookup returns CDR1 MNHEY and CDR2 SMNVEV (reference sequence). Every patient relapsed after autologous stem cell transplantation, and brentuximab vedotin exposure varied. The repertoire was sequenced with immunoSEQ multiplex PCR; TCRdb's copy has only in-frame clones and lacks some. This sample has around 91,000 clones, with roughly 79% found just once. For this clone: The antigen remains undetermined.

The TCR originated in a human donor with classical Hodgkin lymphoma. V and J are TRBV27 and TRBJ2-5; 8 nucleotides match TRBD2. The specimen was peripheral blood mononuclear cells (PBMCs), collected before the second cycle of nivolumab. The chain's CDR3 is CASSLAGSQETQYF. The CDR3 region has the DNA TGTGCCAGCAGCTTAGCGGGAAGCCAAGAGACCCAGTACTTC.